This T cell receptor (beta chain) was obtained from a study of early stage breast cancer tumors. Clones were read by immunoSEQ multiplex PCR, and TCRdb kept only the in-frame ones, dropping some. The sample shows around 78,000 clones, approximately 79% of them seen only once. Per the germline V gene, CDR1 is SGHRS and CDR2 is YFSETQ. The CDR3 contains 14 residues. The ends lost 5 bases at V and 4 bases at J; junction bases unmatched: 9. This clonotype originated in a person aged 60 to 70 with breast cancer. Specimen: blood. The chain joins TRBV5-1 to TRBJ2-7; 7 bases are shared with TRBD1. The CDR3 region is CASRIQGTGYEQYF. CDR3 nucleotides: TGCGCCAGCAGGATACAGGGGACGGGTTACGAGCAGTACTTC.